This T cell receptor (beta chain) was sequenced in a study of early T cells in non-severe SARS-CoV-2 infection. This clonotype was counted once. A single record per CDR3 protein comes from TCRdb applying MiXCR to the 5' RACE reads. The top ten hold about a tenth of the sample, which has roughly 57,000 distinct CDR3 sequences, over 10% seen once. Per the germline V gene, CDR1 is SGHDT and CDR2 is YYEEEE. The CDR3 is made up of 13 amino acids. V dropped 5 bases and J dropped 8 bases, with 14 bases sitting between them. The source material was whole blood, sampled at baseline. The rearrangement uses TRBV5-6 and TRBJ2-1; either TRBD1 or TRBD2 may supply D (7 bases each). The sequence came from an adult who was a healthcare worker with PCR-confirmed SARS-CoV-2 infection or an uninfected control (not recorded which). The CDR3 DNA is TGTGCCAGCAGGTTACAGGGGAGGGATGAGCAGTTCTTC. Residues: CASRLQGRDEQFF.